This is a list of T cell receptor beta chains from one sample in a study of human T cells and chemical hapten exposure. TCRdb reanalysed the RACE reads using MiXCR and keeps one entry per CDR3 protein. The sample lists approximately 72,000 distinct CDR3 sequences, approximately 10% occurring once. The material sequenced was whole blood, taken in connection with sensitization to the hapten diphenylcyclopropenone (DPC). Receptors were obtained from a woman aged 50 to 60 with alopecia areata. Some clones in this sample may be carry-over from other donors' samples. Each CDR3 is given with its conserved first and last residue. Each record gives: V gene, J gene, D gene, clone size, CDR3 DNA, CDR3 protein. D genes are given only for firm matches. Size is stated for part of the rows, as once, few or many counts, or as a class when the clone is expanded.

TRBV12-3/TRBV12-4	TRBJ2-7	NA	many	TGTGCCAGCAGTTTAGTCAGCTCCTACGAGCAGTACTTC	CASSLVSSYEQYF
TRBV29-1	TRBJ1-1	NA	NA	TGCAGCGTTGAAGACGGTCTCACTGAAGCTTTCTTT	CSVEDGLTEAFF
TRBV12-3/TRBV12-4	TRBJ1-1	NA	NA	TGTGCCAGCAGTTTTGACAGCTACACTGAAGCTTTCTTT	CASSFDSYTEAFF
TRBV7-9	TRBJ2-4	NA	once	TGTGCCAGCAGCTTAGTCTCGGCAGGACCGAACATTCAGTACTTC	CASSLVSAGPNIQYF
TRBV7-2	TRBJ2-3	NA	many	TGTGCCAGCAGCTTAGAGGGCGGGCTCGCCACAGATACGCAGTATTTT	CASSLEGGLATDTQYF
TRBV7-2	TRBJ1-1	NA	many	TGTGCCAGCAGCCGCCTTCCTGGCACTGAAGCTTTCTTT	CASSRLPGTEAFF
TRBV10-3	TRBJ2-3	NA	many	TGTGCCATCAGTGAGTCCGCGGGGCGCAGCACAGATACGCAGTATTTT	CAISESAGRSTDTQYF
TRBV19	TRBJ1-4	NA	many	TGTGCCAGTAGCTCGGGACCATATCGGGAAAAACTGTTTTTT	CASSSGPYREKLFF
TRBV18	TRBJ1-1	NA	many	TGTGCCAGCTCACCATATGAGTATGCTGAAGCTTTCTTT	CASSPYEYAEAFF
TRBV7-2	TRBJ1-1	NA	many	TGTGCCAGCAGCCGCTCTTCCCGGAACACTGAAGCTTTCTTT	CASSRSSRNTEAFF
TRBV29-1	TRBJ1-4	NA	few	TGCAGCGTTGTCCTGTCCGAAAAACTGTTTTTT	CSVVLSEKLFF
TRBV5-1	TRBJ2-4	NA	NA	TGCGCCAGCAGCTTGCTCACGGGGTCTGGTGTGAACATTCAGTACTTC	CASSLLTGSGVNIQYF
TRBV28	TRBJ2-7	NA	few	TGTGCCAGCTCCGTGAGGGGGAACGAGCAGTACTTC	CASSVRGNEQYF
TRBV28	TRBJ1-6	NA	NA	TGTGCCAGCACCCTAGGGGGGGGAGATTCACCCCTCCACTTT	CASTLGGGDSPLHF
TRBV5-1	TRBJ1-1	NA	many	TGCGCCAGCAGCGGCAGACCAGCGAACACTGAAGCTTTCTTT	CASSGRPANTEAFF
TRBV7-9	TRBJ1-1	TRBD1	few	TGTGCCAGCAGCCCAGGGGGACTGAACACTGAAGCTTTCTTT	CASSPGGLNTEAFF
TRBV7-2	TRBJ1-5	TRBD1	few	TGTGCCAGCAGCTTAGGCTCGACAGGGAATCAGCCCCAGCATTTT	CASSLGSTGNQPQHF
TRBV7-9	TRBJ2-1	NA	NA	TGTGCCAGCAGCCCCCCTATAGGGGGCTACAATGAGCAGTTCTTC	CASSPPIGGYNEQFF
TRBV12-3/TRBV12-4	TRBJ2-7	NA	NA	TGTGCCAGCAGCCCCCAGACTATCTCCTACGAGCAGTACTTC	CASSPQTISYEQYF
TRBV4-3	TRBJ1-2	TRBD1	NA	TGCGCCAGCAGCCAAGAAAGTTACAGGGGCGGCTACACCTTC	CASSQESYRGGYTF
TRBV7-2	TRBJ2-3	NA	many	TGTGCCAGCAGACCTGCTGTAGATACGCAGTATTTT	CASRPAVDTQYF
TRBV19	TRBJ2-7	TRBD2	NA	TGTGCCAGTGCCCGATATGGGTCTAGCGGTTCCTACGAGCAGTACTTC	CASARYGSSGSYEQYF
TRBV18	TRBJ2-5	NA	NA	TGTGCCAGCTCACCGACGCATGGCTACCAAGAGACCCAGTACTTC	CASSPTHGYQETQYF
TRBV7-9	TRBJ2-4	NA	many	TGTGCCAGCAGCCCCTATGGGGGGAGTATAGCCAAAAACATTCAGTACTTC	CASSPYGGSIAKNIQYF
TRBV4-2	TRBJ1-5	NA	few	TGTGCCAGCAGCCAAGATGTGAGTCAGCCCCAGCATTTT	CASSQDVSQPQHF
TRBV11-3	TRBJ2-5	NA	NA	TGTGCCAGCAGCTTAGGGGCAGGGGAAGAGACCCAGTACTTC	CASSLGAGEETQYF
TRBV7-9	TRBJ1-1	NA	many	TGTGCCAGCAGCTTAGCGCATGGGGGCTTGAACACTGAAGCTTTCTTT	CASSLAHGGLNTEAFF
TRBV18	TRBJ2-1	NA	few	TGTGCCAGCTCACCCCTACCCGGGGCAGACAATGAGCAGTTCTTC	CASSPLPGADNEQFF
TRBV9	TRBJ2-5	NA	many	TGTGCCAGCAGCGTACGAATGGAAGAGACCCAGTACTTC	CASSVRMEETQYF
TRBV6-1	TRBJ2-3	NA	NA	TGTGCCAGCATACACCGGGACACAAGCACAGATACGCAGTATTTT	CASIHRDTSTDTQYF
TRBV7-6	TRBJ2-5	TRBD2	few	TGTGCCAGCAGCTCGGCGGGAGTAGGGCAAGAGACCCAGTACTTC	CASSSAGVGQETQYF
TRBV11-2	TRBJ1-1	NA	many	TGTGCCAGCAGCCTAGAGCCCCTTAAGAACACTGAAGCTTTCTTT	CASSLEPLKNTEAFF
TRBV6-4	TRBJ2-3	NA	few	TGTGCCAGCAGTGAATCGAGGGAGCCGGCAGATACGCAGTATTTT	CASSESREPADTQYF
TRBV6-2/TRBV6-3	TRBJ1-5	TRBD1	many	TGTGCCAGCAGCTCAACGGGACAGAATCAGCCCCAGCATTTT	CASSSTGQNQPQHF
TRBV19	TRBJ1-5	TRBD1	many	TGTGCCAGTAGTATTCGCTTCACCGGGACAGGATATAATCAGCCCCAGCATTTT	CASSIRFTGTGYNQPQHF
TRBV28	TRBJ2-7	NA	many	TGTGCCAGCAGGACTGCCTCCTACGAGCAGTACTTC	CASRTASYEQYF
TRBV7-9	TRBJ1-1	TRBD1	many	TGTGCCAGCAGCTTGCCCCCCGGACAGGGAAGCAACACTGAAGCTTTCTTT	CASSLPPGQGSNTEAFF
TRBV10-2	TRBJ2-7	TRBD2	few	TGCGCCAGCAGTTCCAGCGGGAGTCCCTCCTACGAGCAGTACTTC	CASSSSGSPSYEQYF